Sequencing of this TCR beta chain was carried out in a study of T cells in Graves' hyperthyroidism and ophthalmopathy (dated by TCRdb to about 2019). As for the study more broadly: Peripheral blood samples were taken at the time of initial diagnosis, prior to any treatment. TCR V-J signatures able to tell the groups apart were searched for in a discovery cohort of about a hundred patients, of whom approximately 40 had Graves' ophthalmopathy and roughly 58 had stable Graves' hyperthyroidism. Whether ophthalmopathy could be predicted prospectively was tested in an independent validation cohort made up of some 20 hyperthyroidism patients plus 17 patients who later progressed to ophthalmopathy. For training and testing, the 110 or so patients in the discovery cohort were randomly divided in a 7:3 ratio. In addition, the study compared T-cell repertoires in thyroid tissue and in blood from six Graves' hyperthyroidism patients. Once sampling was done, hyperthyroidism patients were given methimazole at a starting dose of 30 mg daily, whereas ophthalmopathy patients were given high-dose intravenous methylprednisolone. The paper describes TCR Vbeta CDR3 sequencing of 120 to 150 peripheral blood samples, made up of roughly 45 ophthalmopathy patients, roughly 72 hyperthyroidism patients and roughly 17 progressor patients.

The TCR beta CDR3 regions were amplified from RNA transcripts. The first round of RT-PCR for the TCR CDR3 was performed with the HTBI primer set and the Qiagen OneStep RT-PCR kit. Libraries were constructed in a second round of multiplex PCR, after which size selection and purification were performed. Libraries were sequenced paired-end with 100 bp reads on an Illumina HiSeq2000. The authors processed their data as follows. SOAPnuke was used to process the raw data, with reads discarded if the reads contained adapters or uncalled bases, had a mean Phred below 15, or lacked an exact constant-primer or identifier match. COPE v1.2.5 was used to merge the high-quality paired reads, and each unique nucleotide sequence was defined as a clonotype. Clonotypes were aligned to IMGT TRBV, TRBD and TRBJ reference segments using MiTCR v1.1. Only V-J combinations with frequency above 0.0001, covering 99.2% of repertoires, were analysed. The TCS score was defined as F50 (clonal expansion) divided by E x V (chaos), with BLOSUM62-based TCRdist calculated between CDR3 peptides within each V-J. Welch's t-statistics and random forest reduced roughly 530 V-J features to around 14, which were used in a naive Bayes classifier (R e1071). Clones were called with MiXCR by TCRdb after fastp trimmed the public reads at Q25, and only in-frame beta chains were retained. Each entry is one CDR3 protein sequence, shown with its most common DNA and genes. None of the V and J calls come from the authors' own analysis; TCRdb made them. This sample lists a few hundred thousand distinct CDR3 sequences; roughly 15% were detected once. The ten most abundant clones make up about 37% of the sample.

In the germline V gene (reference sequence), CDR1 corresponds to DFQATT and CDR2 to SNEGSKA. Spanning cysteine to phenylalanine, the CDR3 consists of 15 amino acids. Kept here is only the CDR3 DNA, which spans 45 bases and is read in frame from base 1. Ends trimmed: V by 3 bases, J by 3 bases; bases unmatched to a gene: 9. A remark on this clonotype: Its recognized antigen is unknown. Base qualities are not recorded, but no much larger clone differs from it by a single base.

The paper as a whole reports these results and caveats: Most expanded thyroid clonotypes (frequency above 0.001) were also detected in blood, suggesting blood repertoires may reflect thyroid immune responses. In validation, the model predicted progression to ophthalmopathy a median of about 5.9 months before onset, with over 60% sensitivity and roughly 73% specificity. A model built on a 13 V-J signature distinguished ophthalmopathy from stable hyperthyroidism, reaching around 87% sensitivity and about 81% specificity in cross-validation and 80%/75% in testing. No statistical method was used to set the sample size in advance, and investigators knew the group allocation.

Ophthalmopathy patients had moderately to severely active disease, with a Clinical Activity Score of 3 or more, a NOSPECS grade of 4 or more, and a disease duration of less than 3 months. Exclusion was applied to patients with uncontrolled infections, other autoimmune diseases, pregnancy or lactation. Diagnoses were established on the basis of clinical symptoms, serum thyroxine and TRAb, thyroid ultrasound, and orbital computed tomography. PBMCs were isolated from 7.5 to 10 ml of fresh peripheral blood by Ficoll-Paque density gradient centrifugation. Trizol reagent was used to extract total RNA, and RNA quality was then checked on an Agilent 2100 Bioanalyzer.

This sequence originates from a woman aged 40 to 50 with Graves' ophthalmopathy. The sequence links TRBV20-1 to TRBJ2-5; 8 central nucleotides agree with TRBD2. Sequencing used blood. CDR3 sequence: CSASPSGTRKETQYF. The DNA reads TGCAGTGCTAGTCCGAGTGGGACTAGAAAAGAGACCCAGTACTTC.